A selection of T cell receptor beta chains follows, all from one sample in a study of CD8 T cells in ankylosing spondylitis. TCRdb analysed the 5' RACE reads with MiXCR anew, one entry per CDR3 protein. The profile shows approximately 300,000 distinct CDR3 sequences, 7.5% to 9% of them singletons. Material for sequencing was blood, either unsorted or a sorted T cell fraction (not recorded which). These receptors were collected from a male donor with ankylosing spondylitis. The CDR3 runs from the conserved cysteine through the conserved F or W. The D gene is left open where the match is weak. Rows may omit the clone size; those that give it use once, few, many or a size class.

>-|TRBV11-1|TRBJ2-1|TRBD1
CASSSRDRAYNEQFF
TGTGCCAGCAGTTCCCGGGACAGAGCCTACAATGAGCAGTTCTTC
>-|TRBV4-3|TRBJ2-3|-
CASSQDGGPSTDTQYF
TGCGCCAGCAGCCAAGATGGCGGACCTAGCACAGATACGCAGTATTTT
>-|TRBV7-9|TRBJ1-1|-
CAADKGNTEAFF
TGTGCCGCTGATAAGGGGAACACTGAAGCTTTCTTT
>many|TRBV4-1|TRBJ2-3|-
CASSLAGEGDTQYF
TGCGCCAGCAGCTTGGCAGGGGAGGGGGATACGCAGTATTTT
>few|TRBV29-1|TRBJ2-2|-
CSVDRNTGELFF
TGCAGCGTGGACAGGAACACCGGGGAGCTGTTTTTT
>many|TRBV7-3|TRBJ2-5|-
CASSLDPGQETQYF
TGTGCCAGCAGCTTAGATCCGGGGCAAGAGACCCAGTACTTC
>many|TRBV6-5|TRBJ2-2|-
CASGNSGELFF
TGTGCCAGCGGGAACTCCGGGGAGCTGTTTTTT
>few|TRBV3-1|TRBJ1-5|-
CASSQGAGRQPQHF
TGTGCCAGCAGCCAGGGGGCAGGACGTCAGCCCCAGCATTTT
>few|TRBV6-5|TRBJ2-1|TRBD2
CASSYSKLAGYNEQFF
TGTGCCAGCAGTTACTCGAAACTAGCGGGATACAATGAGCAGTTCTTC
>many|TRBV29-1|TRBJ2-1|TRBD2
CSVGTSGSYNEQFF
TGCAGCGTCGGGACTAGCGGCTCCTACAATGAGCAGTTCTTC
>many|TRBV12-3/TRBV12-4|TRBJ1-1|-
CASSLIGGNTEAFF
TGTGCCAGCAGTTTAATAGGGGGGAACACTGAAGCTTTCTTT